The rows below give T cell receptor beta chains drawn from one sample of a study of blood T cell repertoires in COVID-19. Only in-frame clones appear in the TCRdb table, and some are missing; sequencing was by immunoSEQ multiplex PCR. The sample records some 260,000 clones, about 79% being singletons. The sample was peripheral blood. These TCRs come from a man older than 75 with acute or convalescent COVID-19. Both conserved end residues are part of each CDR3. Each record gives: D gene, clone size, CDR3 length, V gene, J gene, CDR3 protein, CDR3 DNA. The D gene is left open where the match is weak. Some rows mark clone size as missing; the rest say once, few, many or name a class of expanded clone.

NA,NA,17,TRBV7-9,TRBJ2-1,CASSPPGGIRTYNEQFF,TGTGCCAGCAGCCCTCCTGGAGGGATCCGAACCTACAATGAGCAGTTCTTC
NA,NA,14,TRBV5-6,TRBJ2-7,CASSLGQALGEQYF,TGTGCCAGCAGCTTGGGCCAGGCCCTGGGCGAGCAGTACTTC
TRBD2,once,15,TRBV6-5,TRBJ2-3,CASSTGTSGGDTQYF,TGTGCCAGCAGTACTGGGACTAGCGGCGGGGATACGCAGTATTTT
TRBD1,NA,16,TRBV5-4,TRBJ2-3,CASSSTAGQGGDTQYF,TGTGCCAGCAGCTCCACCGCTGGACAGGGAGGTGATACGCAGTATTTT
NA,NA,11,TRBV20-1,TRBJ2-1,CSALSYNEQFF,TGCAGTGCCCTCTCCTACAATGAGCAGTTCTTC
NA,NA,14,TRBV7-8,TRBJ2-7,CASRVRQGSYEQYF,TGTGCCAGCAGGGTTCGGCAGGGGAGCTACGAGCAGTACTTC
NA,NA,16,TRBV27,TRBJ1-5,CASSLKAGTSNQPQHF,TGTGCCAGCAGTTTAAAGGCGGGTACTAGCAATCAGCCCCAGCATTTT
TRBD1,NA,15,TRBV6-1,TRBJ2-2,CASSERTGEVGELFF,TGTGCCAGCAGTGAAAGGACAGGGGAGGTCGGGGAGCTGTTTTTT
NA,once,14,TRBV5-1,TRBJ1-1,CASSLLLGDTEAFF,TGCGCCAGCAGCTTACTTCTAGGAGACACTGAAGCTTTCTTT
TRBD1,NA,15,TRBV28,TRBJ1-1,CASSFWTGGITEAFF,TGTGCCAGCAGTTTTTGGACAGGGGGCATCACTGAAGCTTTCTTT
TRBD2,NA,16,TRBV7-9,TRBJ2-1,CASSRIGLAGANEQFF,TGTGCCAGCAGCCGAATAGGACTAGCGGGGGCCAATGAGCAGTTCTTC
NA,NA,13,TRBV6-1,TRBJ2-1,CASSEAKRNEQFF,TGTGCCAGCAGTGAAGCGAAACGGAATGAGCAGTTCTTC
NA,NA,12,TRBV30,TRBJ2-1,CAWTGGHFEQFF,TGTGCCTGGACAGGTGGGCATTTTGAGCAGTTCTTC
TRBD1,NA,16,TRBV23-1,TRBJ2-1,CARAVRLRGPYNEQFF,TGCGCCCGAGCGGTGCGGTTAAGGGGGCCTTACAATGAGCAGTTCTTC
NA,NA,15,TRBV5-6,TRBJ1-1,CASSWGSVLNTEAFF,TGTGCCAGCAGCTGGGGCTCGGTGTTGAACACTGAAGCTTTCTTT
TRBD2,NA,17,TRBV9,TRBJ2-3,CASSVALVAGGADTQYF,TGTGCCAGCAGCGTAGCTCTGGTAGCGGGGGGAGCAGATACGCAGTATTTT
NA,few,12,TRBV24-1,TRBJ1-2,CATSASNYGYTF,TGTGCCACCAGTGCCTCCAACTATGGCTACACCTTC
TRBD2,NA,16,TRBV5-1,TRBJ2-1,CASRRGTSGRVGEQFF,TGCGCCAGCAGGAGGGGAACTAGCGGGAGGGTTGGTGAGCAGTTCTTC
TRBD1,NA,17,TRBV24-1,TRBJ1-5,CATSDADRGIGNQPQHF,TGTGCCACCAGTGATGCTGACAGGGGGATAGGCAATCAGCCCCAGCATTTT
NA,NA,16,TRBV5-4,TRBJ2-2,CASSLEQFANTGELFF,TGTGCCAGCAGCTTGGAGCAATTCGCGAACACCGGGGAGCTGTTTTTT
TRBD1,NA,13,TRBV6-5,TRBJ1-3,CASRRTGGNTIYF,TGTGCCAGCCGAAGGACAGGCGGAAACACCATATATTTT
NA,few,13,TRBV5-1,TRBJ1-1,CASSVRGGTEAFF,TGCGCCAGCAGCGTACGGGGTGGCACTGAAGCTTTCTTT
NA,NA,15,TRBV7-6,TRBJ2-2,CASSLSWTAPGELFF,TGTGCCAGCAGCTTATCCTGGACAGCCCCCGGGGAGCTGTTTTTT
NA,NA,15,TRBV11-3,TRBJ2-3,CASSRGLTLTDTQYF,TGTGCCAGCAGCCGCGGCCTTACCCTCACAGATACGCAGTATTTT
TRBD1,once,14,TRBV24-1,TRBJ2-5,CATSDYRGQETQYF,TGTGCCACCAGTGATTACAGGGGGCAGGAGACCCAGTACTTC
TRBD2,NA,14,TRBV24-1,TRBJ2-1,CATSSGRSLGEQFF,TGTGCCACCTCTAGCGGGAGGTCCCTCGGGGAGCAGTTCTTC
NA,NA,13,TRBV7-3,TRBJ2-5,CASSLGAQETQYF,TGTGCCAGCAGCTTGGGGGCCCAAGAGACCCAGTACTTC
NA,NA,15,TRBV28,TRBJ1-6,CASSPYPGSNSPLHF,TGTGCCAGCAGTCCCTACCCAGGGTCTAATTCACCCCTCCACTTT
NA,NA,15,TRBV6-6,TRBJ2-1,CASSYRATGRNEQFF,TGTGCCAGCAGTTACCGGGCCACAGGGCGTAATGAGCAGTTCTTC
NA,NA,12,TRBV15,TRBJ2-5,CATSRDTVTQYF,TGTGCCACCAGCAGAGATACGGTGACCCAGTACTTC
TRBD1,NA,15,TRBV5-6,TRBJ1-4,CASSLRTGGNEKLFF,TGTGCCAGCAGCTTAAGGACAGGGGGAAATGAAAAACTGTTTTTT
TRBD1,NA,18,TRBV5-5,TRBJ1-6,CASSGGQGSSSYNSPLHF,TGTGCCAGCAGCGGCGGACAGGGGTCGAGCTCCTATAATTCACCCCTCCACTTT
NA,NA,18,TRBV5-1,TRBJ2-5,CASRPGTFAVSSQETQYF,TGCGCCAGCCGCCCCGGGACTTTTGCCGTTTCCTCTCAAGAGACCCAGTACTTC
NA,NA,14,TRBV7-9,TRBJ1-5,CASSPSGGAKPQHF,TGTGCCAGCAGCCCCTCGGGGGGGGCTAAGCCCCAGCATTTT
TRBD1,NA,14,TRBV9,TRBJ1-6,CASSPGTDNSPLHF,TGTGCCAGCAGCCCAGGGACAGATAATTCACCCCTCCACTTT
NA,few,14,TRBV7-2,TRBJ1-4,CASSFGGINEKLFF,TGTGCCAGCAGCTTTGGGGGGATTAATGAAAAACTGTTTTTT